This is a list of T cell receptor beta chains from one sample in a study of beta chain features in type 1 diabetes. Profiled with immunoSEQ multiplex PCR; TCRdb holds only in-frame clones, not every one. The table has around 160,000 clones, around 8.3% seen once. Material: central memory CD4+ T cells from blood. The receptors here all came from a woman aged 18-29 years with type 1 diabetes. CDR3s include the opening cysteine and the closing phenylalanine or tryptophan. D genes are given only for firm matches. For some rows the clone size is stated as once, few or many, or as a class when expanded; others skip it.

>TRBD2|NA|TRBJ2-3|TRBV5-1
CASSLSSGGSSLDTQYF
TGCGCCAGCAGCTTGTCTTCGGGGGGGAGCTCGTTGGATACGCAGTATTTT
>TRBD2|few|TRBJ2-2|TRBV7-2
CASSPGTSGTGELFF
TGTGCCAGCAGCCCGGGGACTAGCGGGACCGGGGAGCTGTTTTTT
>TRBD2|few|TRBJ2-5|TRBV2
CASSELGVAGQETQYF
TGTGCCAGCAGTGAATTGGGAGTAGCGGGGCAAGAGACCCAGTACTTC
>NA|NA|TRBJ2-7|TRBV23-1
CASRTGLPPLSYEQYF
TGCGCCAGCCGAACGGGACTCCCCCCGCTCTCCTACGAGCAGTACTTC
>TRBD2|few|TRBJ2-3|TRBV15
CATSRDLRGLAGRVSGTDTQYF
TGTGCCACCAGCAGAGATCTTCGAGGACTAGCGGGAAGGGTTTCTGGCACAGATACGCAGTATTTT
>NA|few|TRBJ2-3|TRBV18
CASSPSQVTDTQYF
TGTGCCAGCTCACCTTCGCAGGTCACAGATACGCAGTATTTT
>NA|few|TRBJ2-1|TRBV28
CASSYDRGGEEFF
TGTGCCAGCAGTTATGACAGGGGAGGGGAAGAGTTCTTC
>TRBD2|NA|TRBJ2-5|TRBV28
CASTHRASGGKTQYF
TGTGCCAGCACCCATCGGGCTAGCGGGGGGAAGACCCAGTACTTC
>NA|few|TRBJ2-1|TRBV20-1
CSAEGEFF
TGCAGTGCTGAAGGGGAGTTCTTC
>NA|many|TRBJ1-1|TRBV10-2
CASSEYSGNTEAFF
TGCGCCAGCAGTGAGTACAGCGGGAACACTGAAGCTTTCTTT
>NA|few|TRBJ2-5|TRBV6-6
CASNSGVPPQYF
TGTGCCAGCAACTCGGGAGTCCCACCCCAGTACTTC
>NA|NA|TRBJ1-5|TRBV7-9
CASSLGDTQPQHF
TGTGCCAGCAGCTTAGGGGACACTCAGCCCCAGCATTTT
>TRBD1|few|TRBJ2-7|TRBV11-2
CASSPRTGGDYEQYF
TGTGCCAGCAGCCCACGGACAGGGGGGGACTACGAGCAGTACTTC
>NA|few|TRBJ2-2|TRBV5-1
CASSHDIGSNTGELFF
TGCGCCAGCAGCCACGACATTGGTTCGAACACCGGGGAGCTGTTTTTT
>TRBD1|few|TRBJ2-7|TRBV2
CASTRTGGYEQYF
TGTGCCAGCACCCGGACAGGGGGCTACGAGCAGTACTTC
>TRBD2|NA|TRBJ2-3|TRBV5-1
CASSSGGHTDTQYF
TGCGCCAGTTCGTCGGGAGGGCACACAGATACGCAGTATTTT
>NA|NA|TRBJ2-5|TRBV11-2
CASSSGTPKETQYF
TGTGCCAGCAGCAGCGGGACACCCAAAGAGACCCAGTACTTC
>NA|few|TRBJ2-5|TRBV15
CATSRDRGQETQYF
TGTGCCACCAGCAGAGACCGGGGACAAGAGACCCAGTACTTC
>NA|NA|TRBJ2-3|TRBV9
CASGWGQEDTQYF
TGTGCCAGCGGTTGGGGCCAGGAAGATACGCAGTATTTT
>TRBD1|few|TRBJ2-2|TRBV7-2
CASSSDRVSGELFF
TGTGCCAGCAGCTCCGACAGGGTTTCCGGGGAGCTGTTTTTT
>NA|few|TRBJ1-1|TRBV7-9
CASSLQGPTRQAFF
TGTGCCAGCAGCTTACAGGGGCCGACTCGTCAAGCTTTCTTT
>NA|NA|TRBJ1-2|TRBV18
CASSPTRQGYGYTF
TGTGCCAGCTCACCCACTCGGCAGGGCTATGGCTACACCTTC
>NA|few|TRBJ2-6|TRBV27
CASSVRGPPGANVLTF
TGTGCCAGCAGTGTAAGGGGTCCCCCTGGGGCCAACGTCCTGACTTTC
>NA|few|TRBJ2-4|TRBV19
CASSRGEGSIQYF
TGTGCCAGTAGTAGGGGGGAAGGGTCCATTCAGTACTTC
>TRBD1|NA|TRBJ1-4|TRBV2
CASRYRGGNEKLFF
TGTGCCAGCAGGTACAGGGGAGGTAATGAAAAACTGTTTTTT
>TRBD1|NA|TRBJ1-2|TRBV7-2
CASRDPGGYGYTF
TGTGCCAGCAGAGATCCAGGGGGCTATGGCTACACCTTC
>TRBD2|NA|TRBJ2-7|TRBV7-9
CASSQSTSGSYEQYF
TGTGCCAGCAGCCAGAGCACTAGCGGGTCCTACGAGCAGTACTTC
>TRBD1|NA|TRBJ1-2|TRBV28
CASSPPPGQANYGYTF
TGTGCCAGCAGTCCGCCCCCGGGACAGGCGAACTATGGCTACACCTTC
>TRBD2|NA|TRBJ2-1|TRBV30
CAWSGLAGYNEQFF
TGTGCCTGGAGTGGGCTAGCGGGGTACAATGAGCAGTTCTTC
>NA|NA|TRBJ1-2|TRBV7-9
CASSLNYGNQGYTF
TGTGCCAGCAGCTTGAATTACGGGAACCAGGGCTACACCTTC
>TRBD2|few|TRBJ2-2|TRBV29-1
CSVDLAGGPGELFF
TGCAGCGTTGATTTAGCGGGGGGGCCCGGGGAGCTGTTTTTT
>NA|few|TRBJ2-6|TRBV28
CASSLRGLGANVLTF
TGTGCCAGCAGTTTGCGGGGGCTCGGGGCCAACGTCCTGACTTTC
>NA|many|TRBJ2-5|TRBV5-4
CASSFRDQETQYF
TGTGCCAGCAGCTTTCGGGATCAGGAGACCCAGTACTTC
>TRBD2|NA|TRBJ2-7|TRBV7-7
CASSPMGGAGQGEQYF
TGTGCTAGCAGCCCCATGGGGGGAGCGGGGCAAGGCGAGCAGTACTTC
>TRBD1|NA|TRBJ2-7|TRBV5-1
CASSPGQGAYEQYF
TGCGCCAGCAGCCCAGGACAGGGGGCGTACGAGCAGTACTTC
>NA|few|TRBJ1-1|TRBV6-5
CASSPLAGEAFF
TGTGCCAGCAGCCCACTCGCAGGGGAAGCTTTCTTT
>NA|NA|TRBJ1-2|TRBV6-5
CASSYQNRYTF
TGTGCCAGCAGTTACCAAAATCGCTACACCTTC
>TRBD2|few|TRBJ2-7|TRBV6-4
CASARDYLSEQYF
TGTGCCAGCGCCCGGGACTACCTTTCTGAGCAGTACTTC
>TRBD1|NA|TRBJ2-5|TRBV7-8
CASNRQGSGTQYF
TGTGCCAGCAATCGACAGGGATCGGGGACCCAGTACTTC
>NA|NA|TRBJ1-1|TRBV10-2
CASGRSGTPEAFF
TGCGCCAGCGGGCGCTCAGGGACTCCTGAAGCTTTCTTT
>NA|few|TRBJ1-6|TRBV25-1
CASSEHRPNSPLHF
TGTGCCAGCAGTGAACACAGGCCAAATTCACCCCTCCACTTT
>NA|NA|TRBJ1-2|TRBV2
CASSAGQNYGYTF
TGTGCCAGCAGCGCCGGACAGAACTATGGCTACACCTTC
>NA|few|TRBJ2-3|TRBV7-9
CASSLTTATDTQYF
TGTGCCAGCAGCTTAACGACAGCCACAGATACGCAGTATTTT
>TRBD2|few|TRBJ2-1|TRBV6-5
CASSYPTSGSSNEQFF
TGTGCCAGCAGTTACCCGACTAGCGGGAGCTCCAATGAGCAGTTCTTC
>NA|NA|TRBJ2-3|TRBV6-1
CASSGAGGPDTQYF
TGTGCCAGCAGTGGGGCAGGGGGGCCAGATACGCAGTATTTT
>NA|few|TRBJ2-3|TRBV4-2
CASSQDGTSTDTQYF
TGTGCCAGCAGCCAAGATGGGACTAGCACAGATACGCAGTATTTT
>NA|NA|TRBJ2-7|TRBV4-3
CASSQVGKGYEQYF
TGCGCCAGCAGCCAAGTAGGGAAGGGGTACGAGCAGTACTTC
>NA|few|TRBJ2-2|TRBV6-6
CASSLVGELFF
TGTGCCAGCAGTCTTGTCGGGGAGCTGTTTTTT
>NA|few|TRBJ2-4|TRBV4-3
CASSQEGGRGLGDIQYF
TGCGCCAGCAGCCAAGAAGGGGGCAGGGGACTAGGGGACATTCAGTACTTC
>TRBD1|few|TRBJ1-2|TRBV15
CATSRDDLRGLDGYTF
TGTGCCACCAGCAGAGATGACCTCAGGGGGCTAGATGGCTACACCTTC